This TCR beta chain was recovered during a study of neurological immune-mediated disorders. Germline-derived CDR1 and CDR2 are MDHEN and SYDVKM. The CDR3 has 14 residues. Germline trimming cut 1 base from V and 2 bases from J; bases unmatched to any gene: 2. As for the cDNA, it was generated by 5'RACE with 10-nucleotide random UMIs. Each CDR3 protein gets one entry after TCRdb re-called the 5' RACE reads with MiXCR. Of tens of thousands of distinct CDR3 sequences listed, 10% are singletons. This clonotype was picked up many times. The material sequenced was PBMCs. The genes are TRBV28 and TRBJ2-7; TRBD1 matches at 7 bases. This clonotype originated in a man in his forties in good health. The CDR3 DNA follows: TGTGCCAGCAGTTTATCCGGACAGGCCTACGAGCAGTACTTC. Translated, it gives CASSLSGQAYEQYF.